The text below deals with one T cell receptor (beta chain). V trimming: 5 bases; J trimming: 0 bases; junction bases outside the gene matches: 10. This CDR3 has 19 amino acids. Germline assignment: CDR1 MDHEN and CDR2 SYDVKM. This record belongs to a study of blood T cell repertoires in COVID-19. Looking at the study overall: Both acute and convalescent COVID-19 samples were obtained from the United States, Italy and Spain. The cDNA or gDNA used as material had been derived from T cells, B-cell-depleted T cells, or PBMCs.

In the original workflow: Amplification of reference gene primers was used by the study to estimate nucleated cell counts. Measured with immunoSEQ multiplex PCR; TCRdb has only the in-frame clones, and not every one. The D gene and trimming were derived from the DNA, and the V and J assignments and clone size from that table. The data contain about 280,000 clones, around 86% of them singletons. The origin of this receptor is a woman younger than 45 who had recovered from COVID-19. V usage is TRBV28 and J usage is TRBJ2-2; TRBD2 matches at 12 bases. The material sequenced was peripheral blood. The CDR3 nucleotides read TGTGCCAGCAGTCCTGGACTAGCGGGAACCTATGCGAACACCGGGGAGCTGTTTTTT. This gives the protein CASSPGLAGTYANTGELFF. Drawing the rest from reference TRBV28 and TRBJ2-2, the complete variable domain is DVKVTQSSRYLVKRTGEKVFLECVQDMDHENMFWYRQDPGLGLRLIYFSYDVKMKEKGDIPEGYSVSREKKERFSLILESASTNQTSMYLCASSPGLAGTYANTGELFFGEGSRLTVL.